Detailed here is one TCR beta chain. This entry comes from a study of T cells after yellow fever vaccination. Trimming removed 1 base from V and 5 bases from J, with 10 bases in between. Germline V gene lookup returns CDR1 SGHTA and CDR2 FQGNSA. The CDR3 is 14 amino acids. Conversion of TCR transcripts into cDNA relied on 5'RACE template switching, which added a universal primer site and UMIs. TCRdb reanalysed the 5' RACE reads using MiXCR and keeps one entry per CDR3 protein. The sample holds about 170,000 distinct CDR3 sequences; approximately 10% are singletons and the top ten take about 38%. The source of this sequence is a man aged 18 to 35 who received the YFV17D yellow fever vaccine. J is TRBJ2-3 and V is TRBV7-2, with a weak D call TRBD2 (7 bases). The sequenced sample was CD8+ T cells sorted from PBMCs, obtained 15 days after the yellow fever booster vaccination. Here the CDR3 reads CASSLGGGRDTQYF. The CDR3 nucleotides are TGTGCCAGCAGCTTAGGGGGGGGCCGAGATACGCAGTATTTT.